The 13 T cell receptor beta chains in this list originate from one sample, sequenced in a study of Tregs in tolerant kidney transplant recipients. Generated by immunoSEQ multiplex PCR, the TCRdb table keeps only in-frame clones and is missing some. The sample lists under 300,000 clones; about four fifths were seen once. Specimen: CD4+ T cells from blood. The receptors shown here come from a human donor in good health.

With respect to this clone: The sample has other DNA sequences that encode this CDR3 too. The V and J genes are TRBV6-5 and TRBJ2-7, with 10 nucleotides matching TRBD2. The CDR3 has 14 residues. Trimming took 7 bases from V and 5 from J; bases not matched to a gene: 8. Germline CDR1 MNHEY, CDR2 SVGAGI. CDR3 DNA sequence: TGTGCCAGCAAATATGGGCTAGCGGGGGACGAGCAGTACTTC. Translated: CASKYGLAGDEQYF.

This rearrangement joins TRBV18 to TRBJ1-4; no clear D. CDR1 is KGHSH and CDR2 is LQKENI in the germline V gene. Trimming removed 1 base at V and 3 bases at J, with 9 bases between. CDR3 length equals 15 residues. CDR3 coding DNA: TGTGCCAGCTCACCACTAGCGGGTGCTAATGAAAAACTGTTTTTT. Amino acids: CASSPLAGANEKLFF. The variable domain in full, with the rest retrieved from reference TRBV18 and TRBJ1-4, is NAGVMQNPRHLVRRRGQEARLRCSPMKGHSHVYWYRQLPEEGLKFMVYLQKENIIDESGMPKERFSAEFPKEGPSILRIQQVVRGDSAAYFCASSPLAGANEKLFFGSGTQLSVL.

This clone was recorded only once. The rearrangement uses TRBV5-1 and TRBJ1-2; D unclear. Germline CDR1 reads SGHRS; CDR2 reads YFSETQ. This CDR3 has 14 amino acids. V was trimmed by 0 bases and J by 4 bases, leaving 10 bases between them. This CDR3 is CASSLVVEAYGYTF. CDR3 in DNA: TGCGCCAGCAGCTTGGTCGTGGAGGCCTATGGCTACACCTTC.

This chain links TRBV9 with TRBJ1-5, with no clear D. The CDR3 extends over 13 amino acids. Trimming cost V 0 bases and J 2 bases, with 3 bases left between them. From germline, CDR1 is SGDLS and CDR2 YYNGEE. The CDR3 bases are TGTGCCAGCAGCGTAGCTGGCAATCAGCCCCAGCATTTT. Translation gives CASSVAGNQPQHF.

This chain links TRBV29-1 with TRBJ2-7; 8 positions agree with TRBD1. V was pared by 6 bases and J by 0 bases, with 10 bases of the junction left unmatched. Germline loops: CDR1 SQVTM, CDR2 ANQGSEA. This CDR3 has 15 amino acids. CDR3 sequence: CSVIPRDRISYEQYF. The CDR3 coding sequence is TGCAGCGTAATCCCCCGGGACAGGATCTCCTACGAGCAGTACTTC.

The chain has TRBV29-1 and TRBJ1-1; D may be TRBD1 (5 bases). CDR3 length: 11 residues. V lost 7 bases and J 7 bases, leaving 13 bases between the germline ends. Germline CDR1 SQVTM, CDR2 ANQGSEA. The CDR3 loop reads CSGIGQVEAFF. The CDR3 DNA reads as TGCAGCGGGATAGGACAAGTTGAAGCTTTCTTT.

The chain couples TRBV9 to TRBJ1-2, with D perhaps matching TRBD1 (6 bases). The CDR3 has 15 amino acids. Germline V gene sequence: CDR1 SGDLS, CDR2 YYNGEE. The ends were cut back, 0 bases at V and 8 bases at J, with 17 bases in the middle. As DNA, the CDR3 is TGTGCCAGCAGCGTAGCGGCAGGGGAACTGCGGGGCTACACCTTC. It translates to CASSVAAGELRGYTF.

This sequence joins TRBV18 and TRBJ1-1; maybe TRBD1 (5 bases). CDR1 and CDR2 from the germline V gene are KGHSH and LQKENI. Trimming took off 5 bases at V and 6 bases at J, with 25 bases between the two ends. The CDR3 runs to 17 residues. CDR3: CASSTQSPGRSNPEAFF. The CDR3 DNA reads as TGTGCCAGCTCAACTCAATCCCCGGGACGTTCAAACCCTGAAGCTTTCTTT.

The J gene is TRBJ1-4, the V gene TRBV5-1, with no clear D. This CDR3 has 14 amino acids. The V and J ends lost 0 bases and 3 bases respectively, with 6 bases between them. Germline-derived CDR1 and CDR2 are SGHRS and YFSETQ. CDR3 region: CASSLGSSNEKLFF. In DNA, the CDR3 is TGCGCCAGCAGCTTGGGGTCGTCTAATGAAAAACTGTTTTTT.

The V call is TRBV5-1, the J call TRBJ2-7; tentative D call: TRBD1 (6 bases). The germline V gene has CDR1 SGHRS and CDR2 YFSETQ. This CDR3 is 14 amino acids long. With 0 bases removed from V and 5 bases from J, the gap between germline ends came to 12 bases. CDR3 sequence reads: CASSLVQGPDEQYF. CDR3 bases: TGCGCCAGCAGCTTGGTGCAGGGGCCAGACGAGCAGTACTTC.

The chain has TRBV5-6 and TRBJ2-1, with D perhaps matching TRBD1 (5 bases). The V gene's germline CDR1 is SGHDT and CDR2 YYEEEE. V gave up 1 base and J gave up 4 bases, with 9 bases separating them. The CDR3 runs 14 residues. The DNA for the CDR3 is TGTGCCAGCAGCTTGTTGGCAGGGTACAATGAGCAGTTCTTC. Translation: CASSLLAGYNEQFF.

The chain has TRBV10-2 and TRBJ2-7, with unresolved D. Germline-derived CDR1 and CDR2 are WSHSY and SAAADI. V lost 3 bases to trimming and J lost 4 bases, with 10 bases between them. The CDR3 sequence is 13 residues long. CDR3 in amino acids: CASSENSGYEQYF. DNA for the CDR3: TGCGCCAGCAGTGAAAACAGTGGATACGAGCAGTACTTC.

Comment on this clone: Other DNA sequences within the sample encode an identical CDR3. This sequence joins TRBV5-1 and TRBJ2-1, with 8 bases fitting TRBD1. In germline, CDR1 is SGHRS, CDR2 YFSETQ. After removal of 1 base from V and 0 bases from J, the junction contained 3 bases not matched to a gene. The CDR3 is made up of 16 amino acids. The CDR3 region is CASSLTGGRSYNEQFF. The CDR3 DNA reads TGCGCCAGCAGCTTGACAGGGGGGCGCTCCTACAATGAGCAGTTCTTC.